The T cell receptor beta chain described here comes from a study of T cells in localized non-small cell lung cancer. The V and J ends lost 0 bases and 6 bases respectively, with 6 bases between them. Looked up from germline, CDR1 is SSHAT and CDR2 is FNYEAQ (reference sequence). The CDR3 is made up of 13 amino acids. Data came from immunoSEQ multiplex PCR; TCRdb stores just in-frame clones and leaves some out. Here the sample spans approximately 33,000 clones, around 85% being singletons. The material sequenced was peripheral blood, taken before any cancer treatment. This chain connects TRBV7-7 to TRBJ2-1; D is unclear. The origin of this receptor is a woman aged 40 to 75 with stage I lung adenocarcinoma. The CDR3 protein is CASSLAWGNEQFF. The CDR3 coding sequence is TGTGCCAGCAGCTTAGCGTGGGGCAATGAGCAGTTCTTC.